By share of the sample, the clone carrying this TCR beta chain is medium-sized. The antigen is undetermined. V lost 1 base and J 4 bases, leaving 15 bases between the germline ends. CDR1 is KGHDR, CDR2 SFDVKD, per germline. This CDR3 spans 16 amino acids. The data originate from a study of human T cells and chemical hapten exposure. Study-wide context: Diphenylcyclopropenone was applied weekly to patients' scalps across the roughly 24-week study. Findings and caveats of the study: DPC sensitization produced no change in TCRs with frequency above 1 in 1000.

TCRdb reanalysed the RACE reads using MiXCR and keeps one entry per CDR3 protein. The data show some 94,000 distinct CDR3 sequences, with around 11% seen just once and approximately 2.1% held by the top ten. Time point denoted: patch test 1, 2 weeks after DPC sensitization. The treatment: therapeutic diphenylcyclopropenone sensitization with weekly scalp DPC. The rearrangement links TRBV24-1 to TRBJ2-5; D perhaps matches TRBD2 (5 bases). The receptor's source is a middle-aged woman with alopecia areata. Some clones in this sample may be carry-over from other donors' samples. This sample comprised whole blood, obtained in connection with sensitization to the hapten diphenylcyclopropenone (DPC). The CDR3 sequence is CATSDFTEGFRETQYF. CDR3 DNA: TGTGCCACCAGTGATTTCACAGAGGGTTTCAGAGAGACCCAGTACTTC.